The 27 T cell receptor beta chains below come from one sample, sequenced in a study of blood T cell repertoires in COVID-19. This table comes from immunoSEQ multiplex PCR, and its TCRdb copy is limited to in-frame clones, with some not included. The table records over 300,000 clones, approximately 85% of them present only once. The sequenced sample consisted of PBMCs or T cells enriched from blood (not recorded which). The source of these receptors is a man between 25 and 39 years old who had recovered from COVID-19.

V gene TRBV5-1 combines with J gene TRBJ2-5, with D possibly matching TRBD1 (6 bases). The V and J ends lost 2 bases and 4 bases respectively, with 18 bases between them. Germline-derived CDR1 and CDR2 are SGHRS and YFSETQ. The CDR3 is 16 amino acids. This chain's CDR3 is CASSFSPAGVVETQYF. For the CDR3, the DNA is TGCGCCAGCAGCTTTAGTCCTGCAGGGGTAGTAGAGACCCAGTACTTC. The full variable domain, its missing parts supplied by reference TRBV5-1 and TRBJ2-5, is KAGVTQTPRYLIKTRGQQVTLSCSPISGHRSVSWYQQTPGQGLQFLFEYFSETQRNKGNFPGRFSGRQFSNSRSEMNVSTLELGDSALYLCASSFSPAGVVETQYFGPGTRLLVL.

V and J are TRBV5-1 and TRBJ2-5; D is possibly TRBD1 (5 bases). CDR1 and CDR2 from the germline V gene are SGHRS and YFSETQ. The germline V and J ends were trimmed by 2 bases and 0 bases, with 8 bases remaining between them. The CDR3 extends over 14 amino acids. The CDR3 DNA reads as TGCGCCAGCAGCTTTATGACAGACCAAGAGACCCAGTACTTC. Encoded protein: CASSFMTDQETQYF.

J is TRBJ1-2 and V is TRBV6-5; 8 bases are shared with TRBD1. J lost 4 bases, V lost 2 bases, and 6 bases had no gene match. CDR1 is MNHEY and CDR2 is SVGAGI in the germline V gene. The CDR3 spans 15 residues. The CDR3 protein is CASSYRDRPLYGYTF. In DNA, the CDR3 is TGTGCCAGCAGTTACAGGGACAGGCCCCTCTATGGCTACACCTTC.

The chain uses TRBV5-1 and TRBJ1-1, with no clear D. The germline V gene encodes CDR1 SGHRS and CDR2 YFSETQ. The CDR3 extends over 15 amino acids. V lost 2 bases, J lost 1 base, and 12 bases lay in between. The chain's CDR3 is CASSFSEGWNTEAFF. The CDR3 nucleotides are TGCGCCAGCAGCTTCTCTGAGGGATGGAACACTGAAGCTTTCTTT.

CDR3 protein: CASSQGGGSEQYF. In DNA form, the CDR3 reads TGCGCCAGCAGCCAAGGTGGGGGGTCCGAGCAGTACTTC. The chain is built from TRBV4-1 and TRBJ2-7; TRBD2 is a possible D gene (6 bases). This CDR3 is built from 13 residues. Looked up from germline, CDR1 is MGHRA and CDR2 is YSYEKL. The V and J ends lost 1 base and 6 bases respectively, with 10 bases between them.

The chain employs TRBV5-1 and TRBJ1-1; 7 positions agree with TRBD1. Trimming cost V 0 bases and J 1 base; bases outside gene matches: 6. Germline CDR1 reads SGHRS; CDR2 reads YFSETQ. The CDR3 contains 16 residues. Written as DNA, the CDR3 is TGCGCCAGCAGCTTGGTGTACAGGGGCCCGAACACTGAAGCTTTCTTT. Protein product: CASSLVYRGPNTEAFF.

The chain recombines TRBV30 with TRBJ2-7; a possible D gene is TRBD2 (6 bases). In germline, CDR1 is GTSNPN, CDR2 SVGIG (reference sequence). V gave up 3 bases and J gave up 2 bases, with 14 bases separating them. The CDR3 runs to 14 residues. As DNA, the CDR3 is TGTGCCTGGAGGGGAGGTTCTACGACCTACGAGCAGTACTTC. It encodes CAWRGGSTTYEQYF.

This chain joins TRBV2 and TRBJ2-5, with no clear D. Germline assignment: CDR1 SNHLY and CDR2 FYNNEI. This CDR3 has 14 amino acids. The V end lost 4 bases, the J end lost 4 bases, and 13 bases lay between the germline ends. The CDR3: CASSASLFGETQYF. The CDR3 DNA reads TGTGCCAGCAGTGCGAGCCTATTTGGAGAGACCCAGTACTTC.

The V and J genes are TRBV24-1 and TRBJ1-6; tentatively, D is TRBD1 (5 bases). The CDR3 is 18 amino acids. Germline lookup yields CDR1 KGHDR and CDR2 SFDVKD. Trimming left V 3 bases short and J 0 bases short, with 14 bases between. CDR3 amino acids: CATSDPAGTSSYNSPLHF. In DNA, the CDR3 is TGTGCCACCAGTGATCCCGCAGGGACTAGCTCCTATAATTCACCCCTCCACTTT.

V is TRBV19 and J is TRBJ1-1; D gene unclear. V dropped 6 bases and J dropped 4 bases, with 12 bases sitting between them. Looked up from germline, CDR1 is LNHDA and CDR2 is SQIVND (reference sequence). The CDR3 has 13 amino acids. The chain's CDR3 is CASRTIPVTEAFF. DNA for the CDR3: TGTGCCAGTAGAACCATCCCGGTCACTGAAGCTTTCTTT. The full variable domain, its missing parts supplied by reference TRBV19 and TRBJ1-1, is DGGITQSPKYLFRKEGQNVTLSCEQNLNHDAMYWYRQDPGQGLRLIYYSQIVNDFQKGDIAEGYSVSREKKESFPLTVTSAQKNPTAFYLCASRTIPVTEAFFGQGTRLTVV.

This chain joins TRBV19 and TRBJ2-3, with a weak D call TRBD1 (6 bases). V was pared by 7 bases and J by 6 bases, with 14 bases between. The CDR3 totals 13 residues. CDR1 LNHDA and CDR2 SQIVND come from the germline V gene (reference sequence). The DNA for the CDR3 is TGTGCCAGTAATAACAACAGGGTGGATACGCAGTATTTT. This translates into CASNNNRVDTQYF.

There are a few counts of this clone. This chain joins TRBV10-1 and TRBJ1-5; 7 nucleotides align to TRBD1. The CDR3 has 13 residues. Germline CDR1 and CDR2: WNHNN and SYGVQD (reference sequence). V was clipped by 8 bases and J by 4 bases; unmatched bases: 5. Here the CDR3 reads CASANRGNQPQHF. CDR3 nucleotides: TGCGCCAGCGCTAACAGGGGAAATCAGCCCCAGCATTTT.

The chain recombines TRBV9 with TRBJ1-1; weak D call: TRBD1 (5 bases). The V end lost 0 bases, the J end lost 4 bases, and 10 bases lay between the germline ends. The CDR3 spans 14 residues. Germline-derived CDR1 and CDR2 are SGDLS and YYNGEE. The CDR3 sequence: CASSVAVTGTEAFF. The CDR3 nucleotides are TGTGCCAGCAGCGTAGCCGTAACAGGCACTGAAGCTTTCTTT.

This chain joins TRBV11-2 and TRBJ1-2; possibly TRBD1 for D (6 bases). The germline V and J ends were trimmed by 5 bases and 3 bases, with 19 bases remaining between them. The CDR3 sequence is 16 residues long. Germline V lookup: CDR1 SGHAT, CDR2 FQNNGV. CDR3 in DNA: TGTGCCAGCAGCATCGGGTTGGGGGGGCGCGACTATGGCTACACCTTC. Translated: CASSIGLGGRDYGYTF.

This sequence joins TRBV18 and TRBJ2-3; D call uncertain. V was pared by 0 bases and J by 0 bases, with 7 bases between. The germline gives CDR1 KGHSH, CDR2 LQKENI. This CDR3 is 15 amino acids long. CDR3 sequence: CASSPPASSTDTQYF. The CDR3, as DNA: TGTGCCAGCTCACCACCGGCATCTAGCACAGATACGCAGTATTTT.

The rearrangement links TRBV7-9 to TRBJ1-6; 9 bases match TRBD1. The CDR3 is made up of 16 amino acids. Per germline, CDR1 SEHNR and CDR2 FQNEAQ (reference sequence). V lost 5 bases and J lost 10; bases outside the gene matches: 12. In DNA, the CDR3 is TGTGCCAGCAGCCGCCTACCGGGACAGGGAGGATCACCCCTCCACTTT. It specifies CASSRLPGQGGSPLHF.

This sequence joins TRBV4-3 and TRBJ1-3; D is undetermined. Germline CDR1 LGHNA, CDR2 YSLEER. The CDR3 totals 15 residues. Trimming left V 4 bases short and J 1 base short, with 11 bases between. CDR3 DNA sequence: TGCGCCAGCAGCCCCAACGACAAATCTGGAAACACCATATATTTT. It is translated as CASSPNDKSGNTIYF.

Notes on this clone: Distinct nucleotide sequences in the sample also encode this CDR3. The chain recombines TRBV6-5 with TRBJ2-7; D not resolved. CDR3 length: 14 residues. Germline values: CDR1 MNHEY, CDR2 SVGAGI. Trimming took off 0 bases at V and 5 bases at J, with 11 bases between the two ends. This chain's CDR3 is CASSYSAARDEQYF. The CDR3 region has the DNA TGTGCCAGCAGTTACTCAGCCGCCCGGGACGAGCAGTACTTC.

V is TRBV6-5 and J is TRBJ1-1; no definite D call. Trimming pared 6 bases from V and 6 bases from J, leaving 14 bases between. Germline V CDR1 and CDR2: MNHEY, SVGAGI. CDR3 length: 13 residues. CDR3 DNA: TGTGCCAGCAGCACCGGAGGGTGGGCTGAAGCTTTCTTT. Translated, it gives CASSTGGWAEAFF.

The gene calls are TRBV20-1 and TRBJ2-5; D perhaps matches TRBD2 (5 bases). V lost 3 bases, J lost 4 bases, and 12 bases lay in between. The germline V gene has CDR1 DFQATT and CDR2 SNEGSKA (reference sequence). CDR3 length equals 13 residues. CDR3 in amino acids: CSASVSSRETQYF. CDR3 coding DNA: TGCAGTGCTAGTGTATCTAGCAGAGAGACCCAGTACTTC.

The CDR3 region is CASMPGQGVNEQFF. The CDR3 DNA reads TGTGCCAGCATGCCGGGACAGGGGGTAAATGAGCAGTTCTTC. V and J are TRBV2 and TRBJ2-1, with 11 positions matching TRBD1. Germline CDR1 reads SNHLY; CDR2 reads FYNNEI. Germline trimming cut 7 bases from V and 7 bases from J; bases unmatched to any gene: 6. This CDR3 is 14 amino acids long.

The V call is TRBV10-2, the J call TRBJ2-1; a possible D gene is TRBD2 (7 bases). The CDR3 totals 16 residues. Germline values: CDR1 WSHSY, CDR2 SAAADI. V lost 6 bases to trimming and J lost 4 bases, with 19 bases between them. The CDR3 here is CASSRRGGGQYNEQFF. The CDR3 region has the DNA TGCGCCAGCAGCCGACGCGGCGGGGGCCAATACAATGAGCAGTTCTTC.

V and J are TRBV11-2 and TRBJ1-4; no reliable D call. CDR1 and CDR2 (germline): SGHAT, FQNNGV. The V end lost 2 bases, the J end lost 2 bases, and 9 bases lay between the germline ends. This CDR3 has 15 residues. The CDR3 loop reads CASSLLIRTNEKLFF. CDR3 bases: TGTGCCAGCAGCTTACTCATCCGGACTAATGAAAAACTGTTTTTT.

The chain recombines TRBV18 with TRBJ1-5; D not certain. Trimming removed 1 base from V and 6 bases from J, with 16 bases in between. CDR3 size: 16 residues. Per the germline V gene, CDR1 is KGHSH and CDR2 is LQKENI. CDR3 protein: CASSPRASAAGQPQHF. In DNA form, the CDR3 reads TGTGCCAGCTCACCACGGGCGTCTGCCGCCGGTCAGCCCCAGCATTTT.

This rearrangement joins TRBV7-6 to TRBJ2-7, with D possibly TRBD2 on 5 matching bases. The germline CDR1 and CDR2 sequences are SGHVS and FNYEAQ. The CDR3 covers 15 residues. Trimming pared 5 bases from V and 7 bases from J, leaving 21 bases between. CDR3 loop: CASSPSPAAGGEQYF. The CDR3 bases are TGTGCCAGCAGCCCGAGCCCAGCGGCGGGCGGGGAGCAGTACTTC.

This clone came up a few times. This sequence joins TRBV7-9 and TRBJ1-2, with D perhaps matching TRBD1 (5 bases). V dropped 3 bases and J dropped 8 bases, with 16 bases sitting between them. The germline gives CDR1 SEHNR, CDR2 FQNEAQ (reference sequence). The CDR3 sequence is 14 residues long. CDR3 in amino acids: CASSFRTNDLGYTF. For the CDR3, the DNA is TGTGCCAGCAGCTTTAGGACAAACGATTTGGGCTACACCTTC.

The chain couples TRBV2 to TRBJ2-2; D call uncertain. Germline loops: CDR1 SNHLY, CDR2 FYNNEI. The ends were cut back, 6 bases at V and 5 bases at J, with 10 bases in the middle. The CDR3 contains 13 residues. CDR3 region: CASRADFTGELFF. The DNA for the CDR3 is TGTGCCAGCAGGGCAGATTTTACCGGGGAGCTGTTTTTT.